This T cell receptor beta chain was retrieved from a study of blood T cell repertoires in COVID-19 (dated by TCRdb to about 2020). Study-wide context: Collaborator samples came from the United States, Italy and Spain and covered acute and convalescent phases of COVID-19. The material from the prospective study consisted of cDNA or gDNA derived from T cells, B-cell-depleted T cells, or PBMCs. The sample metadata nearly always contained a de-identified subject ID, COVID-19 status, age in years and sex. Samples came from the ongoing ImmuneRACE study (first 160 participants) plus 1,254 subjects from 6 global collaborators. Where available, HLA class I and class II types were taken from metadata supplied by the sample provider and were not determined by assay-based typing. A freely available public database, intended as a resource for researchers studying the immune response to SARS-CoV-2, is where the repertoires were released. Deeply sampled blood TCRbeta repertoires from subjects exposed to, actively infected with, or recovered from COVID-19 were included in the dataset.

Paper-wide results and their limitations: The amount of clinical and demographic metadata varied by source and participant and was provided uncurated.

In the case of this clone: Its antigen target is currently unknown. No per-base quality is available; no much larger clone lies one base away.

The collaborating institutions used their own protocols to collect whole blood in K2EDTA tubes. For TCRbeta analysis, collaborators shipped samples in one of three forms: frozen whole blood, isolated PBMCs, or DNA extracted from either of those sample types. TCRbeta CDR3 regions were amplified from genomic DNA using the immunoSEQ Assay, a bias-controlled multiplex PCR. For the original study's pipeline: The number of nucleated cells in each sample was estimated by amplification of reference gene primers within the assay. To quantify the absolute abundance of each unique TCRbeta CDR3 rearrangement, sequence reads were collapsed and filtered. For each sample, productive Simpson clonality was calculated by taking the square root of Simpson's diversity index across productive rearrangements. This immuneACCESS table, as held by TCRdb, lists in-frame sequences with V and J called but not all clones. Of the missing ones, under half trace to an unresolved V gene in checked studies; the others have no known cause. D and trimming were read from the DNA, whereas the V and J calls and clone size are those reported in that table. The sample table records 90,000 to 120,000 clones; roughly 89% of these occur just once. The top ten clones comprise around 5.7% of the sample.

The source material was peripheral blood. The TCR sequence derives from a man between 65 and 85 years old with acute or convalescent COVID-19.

The nucleotide sequence reads as follows: TGTGCCAGCAGGACAGGGGGTAACTATGGCTACACCTTC. This gives the protein CASRTGGNYGYTF. The chain employs TRBV5-6 and TRBJ1-2, with TRBD1 matching 9 junction bases. The CDR3 numbers 13 residues from cysteine through phenylalanine. Of the read, only the CDR3 DNA is kept; its 39 bases are in frame from base 1. After removal of 5 bases from V and 1 base from J, the junction retains 0 bases not matched to a gene. Per the germline V gene, SGHDT is the CDR1 and YYEEEE is the CDR2. The CDR3, completed at both ends by the reference TRBV5-6 and TRBJ1-2 genes, gives the full variable domain DAGVTQSPTHLIKTRGQQVTLRCSPKSGHDTVSWYQQALGQGPQFIFQYYEEEERQRGNFPDRFSGHQFPNYSSELNVNALLLGDSALYLCASRTGGNYGYTFGSGTRLTVV.